What follows are 4 T cell receptor beta chains derived from one specimen sequenced in a study of blood T cell repertoires in COVID-19. Sequencing used immunoSEQ multiplex PCR; TCRdb keeps in-frame clones, though not all of them. This table holds about 200,000 clones, roughly 84% found once. The sample taken for sequencing was PBMCs or T cells enriched from blood (not recorded which). These receptors were collected from a man aged 35-49 years who had recovered from COVID-19.

This clone is a singleton in its sample. The chain couples TRBV9 to TRBJ1-1; the match to TRBD1 covers 8 bases. V gave up 1 base and J gave up 5 bases; unmatched junction bases: 4. Looked up from germline, CDR1 is SGDLS and CDR2 is YYNGEE. The CDR3 has 14 amino acids. CDR3 amino acids: CASSVTGGGTEAFF. The CDR3 nucleotides read TGTGCCAGCAGCGTAACAGGGGGTGGAACTGAAGCTTTCTTT.

The chain employs TRBV7-2 and TRBJ1-2, with 7 bases matching TRBD1. Looked up from germline, CDR1 is SGHTA and CDR2 is FQGNSA. Unmatched junction bases numbered 3, after V lost 1 base and J lost 4 bases. This CDR3 has 14 amino acids. CDR3 in DNA: TGTGCCAGCAGCTTAGGGGGACAGATCTATGGCTACACCTTC. Protein product: CASSLGGQIYGYTF.

This chain connects TRBV9 to TRBJ2-1; 10 nucleotides line up with TRBD2. The CDR3 contains 16 residues. In germline, CDR1 is SGDLS, CDR2 YYNGEE. Unmatched junction bases numbered 7, after V lost 4 bases and J lost 3 bases. This chain's CDR3 is CASSTQRGGLYNEQFF. DNA for the CDR3: TGTGCCAGCAGCACCCAGCGGGGGGGCCTCTACAATGAGCAGTTCTTC.

The V and J genes are TRBV5-8 and TRBJ1-1, with D hard to call. The CDR3 sequence is 15 residues long. Trimming stripped 0 bases from V and 3 bases from J, with 12 bases between. Germline CDR1 reads SGHTS; CDR2 reads YDEGEE. The CDR3 coding sequence is TGTGCCAGCAGCTTGGTTGGCGGTTTCCACACTGAAGCTTTCTTT. Protein: CASSLVGGFHTEAFF. The full variable domain, its missing parts supplied by reference TRBV5-8 and TRBJ1-1, is EAGVTQSPTHLIKTRGQQATLRCSPISGHTSVYWYQQALGLGLQFLLWYDEGEERNRGNFPPRFSGRQFPNYSSELNVNALELEDSALYLCASSLVGGFHTEAFFGQGTRLTVV.